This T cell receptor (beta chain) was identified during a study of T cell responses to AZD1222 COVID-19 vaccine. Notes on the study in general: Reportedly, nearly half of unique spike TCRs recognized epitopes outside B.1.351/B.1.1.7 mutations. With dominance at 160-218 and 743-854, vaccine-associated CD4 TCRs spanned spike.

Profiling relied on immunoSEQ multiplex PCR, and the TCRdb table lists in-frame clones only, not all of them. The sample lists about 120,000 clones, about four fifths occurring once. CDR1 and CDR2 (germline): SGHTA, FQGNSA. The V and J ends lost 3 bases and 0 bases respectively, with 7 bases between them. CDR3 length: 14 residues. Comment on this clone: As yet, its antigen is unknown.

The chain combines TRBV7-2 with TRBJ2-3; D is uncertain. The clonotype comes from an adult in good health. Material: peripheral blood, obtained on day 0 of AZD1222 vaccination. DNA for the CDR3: TGTGCCAGCAGCTTTTCGGCCAGCACAGATACGCAGTATTTT. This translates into CASSFSASTDTQYF.